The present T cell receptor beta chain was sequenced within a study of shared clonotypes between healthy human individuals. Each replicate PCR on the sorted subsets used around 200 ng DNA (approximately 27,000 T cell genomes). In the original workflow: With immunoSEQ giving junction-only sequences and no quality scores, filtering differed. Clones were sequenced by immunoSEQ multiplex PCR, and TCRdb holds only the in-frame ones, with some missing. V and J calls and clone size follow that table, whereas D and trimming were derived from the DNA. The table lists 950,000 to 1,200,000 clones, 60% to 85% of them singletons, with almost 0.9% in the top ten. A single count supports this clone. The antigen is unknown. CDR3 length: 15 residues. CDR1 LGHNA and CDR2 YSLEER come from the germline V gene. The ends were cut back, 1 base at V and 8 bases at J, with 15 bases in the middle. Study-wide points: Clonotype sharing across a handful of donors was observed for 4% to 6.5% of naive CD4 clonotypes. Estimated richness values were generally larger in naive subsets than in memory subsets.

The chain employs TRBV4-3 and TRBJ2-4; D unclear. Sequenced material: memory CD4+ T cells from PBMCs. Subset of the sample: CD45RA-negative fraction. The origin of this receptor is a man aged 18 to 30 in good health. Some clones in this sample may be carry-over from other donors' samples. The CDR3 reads CASSQGTTAVDIQYF. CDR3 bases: TGCGCCAGCAGCCAAGGGACGACGGCTGTGGACATTCAGTACTTC.